The next 26 T cell receptor beta chains were all read from a single sample in a study of blood T cell repertoires in COVID-19. Generated by immunoSEQ multiplex PCR, the TCRdb table keeps only in-frame clones and is missing some. The data contain 210,000 or so clones, about 87% of them singletons. The sequenced sample was PBMCs or T cells enriched from blood (not recorded which). All receptors derive from a woman in her twenties or thirties who had been exposed to COVID-19.

In nucleotides, the CDR3 is TGTGCCAGAAGCTCCAAATTTCAGCGGAAAGGGCTTGCGACCGACAATGAGCAGTTCTTC. It translates to CARSSKFQRKGLATDNEQFF. V and J are TRBV5-3 and TRBJ2-1; TRBD2 might be the D (5 bases). TRBV5-3 is noted as an ORF with a role that remains uncertain. CDR3 size: 20 residues. V lost 3 bases to trimming and J lost 5 bases, with 30 bases between them.

The chain employs TRBV4-2 and TRBJ2-7; 11 bases line up with TRBD2. Per germline, CDR1 LGHNA and CDR2 YNFKEQ. The junction had 13 bases not matched to a gene; V was cut back by 5 bases and J by 4 bases. This CDR3 region has 17 residues. For the CDR3, the DNA is TGTGCCAGCAGCGAACTAGCGGGAGTAATTTCCAAATACGAGCAGTACTTC. Encoded protein: CASSELAGVISKYEQYF.

This chain uses TRBV7-9 with TRBJ2-5, with 8 nucleotides matching TRBD2. With 3 bases clipped from V and 5 bases from J, the junction kept 5 bases outside the gene matches. The CDR3 runs 14 residues. CDR1 is SEHNR, CDR2 FQNEAQ, per germline (reference sequence). This CDR3 reads CASSLGLVFETQYF. The DNA for the CDR3 is TGTGCCAGCAGCTTGGGACTAGTCTTCGAGACCCAGTACTTC. Variable domain in full (rest from reference TRBV7-9 and TRBJ2-5): DTGVSQNPRHKITKRGQNVTFRCDPISEHNRLYWYRQTLGQGPEFLTYFQNEAQLEKSRLLSDRFSAERPKGSFSTLEIQRTEQGDSAMYLCASSLGLVFETQYFGPGTRLLVL.

The V gene is TRBV28, the J gene TRBJ1-5, with D uncertain. V lost 1 base, J lost 2 bases, and 9 bases lay in between. This CDR3 contains 15 residues. Looked up from germline, CDR1 is MDHEN and CDR2 is SYDVKM. CDR3 loop: CASSLSGKGNQPQHF. In DNA, the CDR3 is TGTGCCAGCAGTTTATCAGGAAAGGGCAATCAGCCCCAGCATTTT.

This chain joins TRBV5-1 and TRBJ2-1; TRBD2 might be the D (5 bases). V was cut by 0 bases and J by 5 bases, with 12 bases left in between. Germline CDR1 SGHRS, CDR2 YFSETQ. This CDR3 comprises 15 residues. The CDR3 is CASSLASGSHNEQFF. The CDR3 region has the DNA TGCGCCAGCAGCTTGGCGAGCGGCAGTCACAATGAGCAGTTCTTC. Full variable domain (remainder filled in from reference TRBV5-1 and TRBJ2-1): KAGVTQTPRYLIKTRGQQVTLSCSPISGHRSVSWYQQTPGQGLQFLFEYFSETQRNKGNFPGRFSGRQFSNSRSEMNVSTLELGDSALYLCASSLASGSHNEQFFGPGTRLTVL.

This clone occurred once. The chain recombines TRBV28 with TRBJ1-3, with 7 bases fitting TRBD1. The germline V gene has CDR1 MDHEN and CDR2 SYDVKM. The CDR3 spans 14 residues. Unmatched junction bases numbered 3, after V lost 2 bases and J lost 5 bases. The CDR3 loop is CASSLDRARNTIYF. The CDR3 DNA follows: TGTGCCAGCAGTTTAGACAGGGCAAGAAACACCATATATTTT.

This chain links TRBV14 with TRBJ1-4; D perhaps matches TRBD1 (6 bases). The CDR3 length is 14 residues. The germline CDR1 and CDR2 sequences are SGHDN and FVKESK. The ends were cut back, 4 bases at V and 4 bases at J, with 10 bases in the middle. The CDR3 DNA reads as TGTGCCAGCAGCCGATGGACAGATAATGAAAAACTGTTTTTT. Translated: CASSRWTDNEKLFF.

Points on this clone: The sample contains more than one DNA sequence encoding this CDR3. The V call is TRBV11-2, the J call TRBJ1-2, with D possibly TRBD1 on 5 matching bases. The V gene's germline CDR1 is SGHAT and CDR2 FQNNGV. V lost 2 bases and J 3 bases, leaving 7 bases between the germline ends. The CDR3 contains 13 residues. CDR3 amino acids: CASSLQGYYGYTF. The DNA for the CDR3 is TGTGCCAGCAGCTTACAGGGATACTATGGCTACACCTTC.

V and J are TRBV19 and TRBJ2-4; 14 bases agree with TRBD2. The CDR3 sequence is 22 residues long. Trimming at V came to 4 bases and at J to 0 bases, leaving 17 bases not matched to a gene. The germline V gene encodes CDR1 LNHDA and CDR2 SQIVND (reference sequence). The chain's CDR3 is CASSTLLGTSGSFFGAKNIQYF. The CDR3 DNA reads as TGTGCCAGTAGTACACTACTTGGGACTAGCGGGAGTTTTTTCGGAGCCAAAAACATTCAGTACTTC.

The CDR3 DNA follows: TGTGCCAGCAGTTTTCCCCACTCATGGACTAGCGGGAGGGGTGAGACCCAGTACTTC. It codes for CASSFPHSWTSGRGETQYF. The chain has TRBV28 and TRBJ2-5, with TRBD2 identical over 15 bases. Germline CDR1 reads MDHEN; CDR2 reads SYDVKM. J was trimmed by 5 bases and V by 3 bases; bases with no gene match: 13. The CDR3 spans 19 residues.

This sequence joins TRBV4-1 and TRBJ1-1; a weak D match, TRBD1 (6 bases). CDR1 and CDR2 from the germline V gene are MGHRA and YSYEKL. The ends were cut back, 2 bases at V and 2 bases at J, with 12 bases in the middle. CDR3 length equals 15 residues. CDR3 protein: CASSQPGQLNTEAFF. In DNA, the CDR3 is TGCGCCAGCAGCCAACCGGGACAACTCAACACTGAAGCTTTCTTT.

In this sample, this clone turned up a few times. The V gene is TRBV5-1, the J gene TRBJ2-1; D is perhaps TRBD2 (6 bases). The CDR3 has 15 residues. Trimming took 3 bases from V and 8 from J, leaving 18 bases between them. Germline CDR1 is SGHRS and CDR2 is YFSETQ. The CDR3 protein is CASSYAARRGYEQFF. CDR3 nucleotides: TGCGCCAGCAGCTATGCGGCGCGCCGGGGGTATGAGCAGTTCTTC.

This CDR3 is CASSYLSQNNSPLHF. The CDR3 DNA follows: TGTGCCAGCAGTTACCTTAGCCAGAATAATTCACCCCTCCACTTT. The chain uses TRBV6-5 and TRBJ1-6, with no clear D. From germline, CDR1 is MNHEY and CDR2 SVGAGI. Trimming cost V 2 bases and J 5 bases, with 10 bases left between them. The CDR3 spans 15 residues.

V usage is TRBV19 and J usage is TRBJ1-4; TRBD1 matches 9 bases. From germline, CDR1 is LNHDA and CDR2 SQIVND (reference sequence). V was pared by 4 bases and J by 7 bases, with 7 bases of the junction left unmatched. This CDR3 has 15 amino acids. CDR3 loop: CASSTGQGPGEKLFF. CDR3 sequence (DNA): TGTGCCAGTAGTACAGGACAGGGGCCGGGTGAAAAACTGTTTTTT.

This clone showed up just a few times. V gene TRBV19 combines with J gene TRBJ1-2; D possibly corresponds to TRBD1 (5 bases). The V end lost 5 bases, the J end lost 7 bases, and 8 bases lay between the germline ends. The CDR3 sequence is 11 residues long. The germline V gene encodes CDR1 LNHDA and CDR2 SQIVND (reference sequence). The CDR3 is CASSLQGGYTF. DNA for the CDR3: TGTGCCAGTAGTCTCCAGGGTGGCTACACCTTC.

The rearrangement links TRBV15 to TRBJ2-1; 7 nucleotides agree with TRBD2. The CDR3 extends over 15 amino acids. The germline CDR1 and CDR2 sequences are LNHNV and YYDKDF (reference sequence). V was clipped by 7 bases and J by 5 bases; unmatched bases: 11. CDR3 loop: CATTVGGEGDNEQFF. CDR3 nucleotides: TGTGCCACCACGGTGGGGGGGGAGGGTGACAATGAGCAGTTCTTC.

The rearrangement links TRBV20-1 to TRBJ1-2, with D possibly TRBD1 on 5 matching bases. CDR3 length equals 14 residues. Looked up from germline, CDR1 is DFQATT and CDR2 is SNEGSKA (reference sequence). V lost 3 bases and J 6 bases, leaving 17 bases between the germline ends. DNA of the CDR3: TGCAGTGCTAGTAGGAGGGGTACTTCGGATGGCTACACCTTC. This encodes CSASRRGTSDGYTF.

This clone was recorded once. This sequence joins TRBV7-3 and TRBJ2-1; perhaps TRBD2 as D (5 bases). Germline V gives CDR1 SGHTA, CDR2 FQGTGA. V lost 9 bases to trimming and J lost 2 bases, with 17 bases between them. The CDR3 runs to 15 residues. CDR3 nucleotide sequence: TGTGCCAGTCAGCCGGTGGGAGACGCCTACAATGAGCAGTTCTTC. Translating gives CASQPVGDAYNEQFF. The full variable domain, with the rest looked up from reference TRBV7-3 and TRBJ2-1, is GAGVSQTPSNKVTEKGKYVELRCDPISGHTALYWYRQSLGQGPEFLIYFQGTGAADDSGLPNDRFFAVRPEGSVSTLKIQRTERGDSAVYLCASQPVGDAYNEQFFGPGTRLTVL.

This clone was counted only a few times. V and J are TRBV6-1 and TRBJ2-7, with D tentatively TRBD2 (7 bases). The ends were cut back, 1 base at V and 9 bases at J, with 19 bases in the middle. Germline-derived CDR1 and CDR2 are MNHNS and SASEGT. CDR3 length: 15 amino acids. The CDR3 spells CASSEVWEGGLRQYF. In DNA form, the CDR3 reads TGTGCCAGCAGTGAAGTGTGGGAGGGGGGCCTAAGGCAGTACTTC.

This clone was seen a handful of times. The chain is built from TRBV27 and TRBJ2-7; 8 bases fit TRBD2. Unmatched junction bases numbered 6, after V lost 6 bases and J lost 5 bases. The CDR3 is 13 residues long. CDR1 and CDR2 (germline): MNHEY, SMNVEV (reference sequence). In nucleotides, the CDR3 is TGTGCCAGCAGAAGGACTAGCTACCACGAGCAGTACTTC. Its translation: CASRRTSYHEQYF.

This clone showed up just once. The chain recombines TRBV3-1 (or the pseudogene TRBV3-2) with TRBJ2-1, with D possibly being TRBD1 (5 bases). The CDR3 consists of 14 residues. Germline CDR1 and CDR2: LGHDT and YNNKEL (reference sequence). V shed 3 bases and J shed 10 bases, with 16 bases lying between them. The chain's CDR3 is CASSQDIKHVEQFF. The CDR3 DNA reads TGTGCCAGCAGCCAGGACATAAAGCATGTGGAGCAGTTCTTC.

The chain has TRBV6-5 and TRBJ2-3; possibly TRBD2 for D (7 bases). V dropped 0 bases and J dropped 1 base, with 11 bases sitting between them. From germline, CDR1 is MNHEY and CDR2 SVGAGI. The CDR3 is 16 amino acids. The CDR3 DNA reads TGTGCCAGCAGTTACTCTGGGGGGGCGGGCACAGATACGCAGTATTTT. The encoded protein is CASSYSGGAGTDTQYF.

The chain recombines TRBV11-3 with TRBJ2-2; D gene unclear. Germline CDR1 SGHNT, CDR2 YENEEA. V lost 5 bases and J 3 bases, leaving 4 bases between the germline ends. The CDR3 consists of 12 residues. The CDR3 coding sequence is TGTGCCAGCAGCCGTTACACCGGGGAGCTGTTTTTT. Translation: CASSRYTGELFF.

The chain couples TRBV30 to TRBJ1-2; D might be TRBD1 (6 bases). The germline V gene encodes CDR1 GTSNPN and CDR2 SVGIG (reference sequence). Deletions cut 3 bases from V and 4 bases from J, with 15 bases between. The CDR3 extends over 14 amino acids. CDR3 sequence: CAWSANRASYGYTF. The DNA of the CDR3 is TGTGCCTGGAGCGCAAACAGGGCGAGCTATGGCTACACCTTC.

CDR3: CASSSWFAGPNTGELFF. In DNA form, the CDR3 reads TGTGCCAGCAGCTCCTGGTTTGCGGGGCCGAACACCGGGGAGCTGTTTTTT. The chain is built from TRBV11-2 and TRBJ2-2; the D gene is possibly TRBD2 (6 bases). The CDR3 loop spans 17 amino acids. From germline, CDR1 is SGHAT and CDR2 FQNNGV. Trimming removed 4 bases at V and 0 bases at J, with 15 bases between.

This chain uses TRBV19 with TRBJ2-7; perhaps TRBD1 as D (6 bases). Between the trimmed V and J ends, which lost 7 bases and 1 base, there was a span of 14 bases. Germline V CDR1 and CDR2: LNHDA, SQIVND (reference sequence). The CDR3 totals 14 residues. The DNA of the CDR3 is TGTGCCAGTACCGCAGGGGAATCATCCTACGAGCAGTACTTC. Translating it yields CASTAGESSYEQYF.